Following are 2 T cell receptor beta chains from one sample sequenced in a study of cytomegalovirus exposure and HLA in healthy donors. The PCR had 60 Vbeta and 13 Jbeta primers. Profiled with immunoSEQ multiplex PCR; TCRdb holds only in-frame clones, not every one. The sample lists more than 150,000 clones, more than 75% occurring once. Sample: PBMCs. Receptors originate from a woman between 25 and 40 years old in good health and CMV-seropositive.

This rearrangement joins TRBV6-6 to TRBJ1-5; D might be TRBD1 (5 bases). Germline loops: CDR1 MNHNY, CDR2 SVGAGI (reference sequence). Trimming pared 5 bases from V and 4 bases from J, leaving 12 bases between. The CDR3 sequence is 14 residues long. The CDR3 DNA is TGTGCCAGCAGTCCCGGGACTCATAATCAGCCCCAGCATTTT. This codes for CASSPGTHNQPQHF.

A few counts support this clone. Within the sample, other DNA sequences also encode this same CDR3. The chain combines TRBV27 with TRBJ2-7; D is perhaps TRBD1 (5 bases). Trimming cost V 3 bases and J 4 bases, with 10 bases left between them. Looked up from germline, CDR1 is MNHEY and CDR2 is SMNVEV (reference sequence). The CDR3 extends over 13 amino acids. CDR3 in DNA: TGTGCCAGCAGTTTCGGGCAGGGATACGAGCAGTACTTC. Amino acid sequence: CASSFGQGYEQYF.